This T cell receptor beta chain was sequenced during a study of T cell changes during pregnancy in multiple sclerosis (dated by TCRdb to between 2017 and 2020). About the study as a whole: The study examined how the T cell repertoire changed over the course of pregnancy in women with multiple sclerosis.

After removal of 1 base from V and 5 bases from J, the junction retains 9 bases not matched to a gene. According to the germline V gene, CDR1 reads SGHVS and CDR2 reads FQNEAQ. The CDR3 has 17 amino acids, counting the end cysteine and phenylalanine. The CDR3 DNA has 51 bases and is translated from base 1. Preparation of the library involved the immunoSEQ multiplex PCR assay. TCRdb holds this immuneACCESS table with in-frame rearrangements only. Some clones are missing; in checked studies, unresolved V genes explain under half, and the rest has no known cause. In all, the sample holds more than 65,000 clones, and 75% to 90% of those were seen once. The top ten hold approximately 3.5% of the sample. This clone came up once. This receptor's antigen is unknown. Base qualities are not at hand, and no much larger clone is one base apart.

This sequence was found in a female donor with multiple sclerosis, enrolled in a pregnancy study. The chain is made from TRBV7-8 and TRBJ2-7; the central 12 bases match TRBD1. The specimen was peripheral blood, collected before pregnancy. The CDR3 region: CASSLDRLRDRGHEQYF. In nucleotide form, the sequence is TGTGCCAGCAGCTTAGACCGACTCCGGGACAGGGGGCACGAGCAGTACTTC.